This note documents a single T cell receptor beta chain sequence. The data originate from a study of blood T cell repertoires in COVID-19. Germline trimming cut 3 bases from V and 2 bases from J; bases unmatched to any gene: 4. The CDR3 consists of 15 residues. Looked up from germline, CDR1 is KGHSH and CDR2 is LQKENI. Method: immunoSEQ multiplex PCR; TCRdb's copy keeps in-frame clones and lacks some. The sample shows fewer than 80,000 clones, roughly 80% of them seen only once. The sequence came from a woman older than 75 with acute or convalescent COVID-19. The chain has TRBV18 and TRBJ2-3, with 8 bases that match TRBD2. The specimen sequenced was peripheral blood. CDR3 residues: CASSPISGVTDTQYF. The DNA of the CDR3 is TGTGCCAGCTCACCGATTAGCGGGGTCACAGATACGCAGTATTTT.